The 7 T cell receptor beta chains below all came from one sample that was sequenced in a study of siplizumab effects on memory and regulatory T cells. The repertoire was sequenced with immunoSEQ multiplex PCR; TCRdb's copy has only in-frame clones and lacks some. The sample yields roughly 68,000 clones, approximately 96% seen once. The sample comprised naive CD8+ T cells sorted from blood. The source of these receptors is a human donor in good health.

The J gene is TRBJ1-2, the V gene TRBV5-3; the D is unclear. TRBV5-3 has ORF status, its function being uncertain. The CDR3 spans 14 residues. V shed 1 base and J shed 6 bases, with 13 bases lying between them. Here the CDR3 DNA reads TGTGCCAGAAGCTTGATGAGGCACCACGATGGCTACACCTTC. Amino acid sequence: CARSLMRHHDGYTF.

The chain has TRBV13 and TRBJ1-4; D is unresolved. The length of the CDR3 is 11 residues. V was shortened by 0 bases and J by 8 bases, with 1 base between the two germline ends. Germline CDR1 reads PRHDT; CDR2 reads FYEKMQ (reference sequence). The CDR3 region has the DNA TGTGCCAGCAGCTTAGGGGAAAAACTGTTTTTT. Amino acids: CASSLGEKLFF.

The CDR3 spells CASSYPPGYTEGGYTF. Here the CDR3 DNA reads TGTGCCAGCAGTTACCCTCCGGGTTACACGGAAGGTGGCTACACCTTC. V and J are TRBV6-6 and TRBJ1-2, with D unclear. The CDR3 totals 16 residues. V gave up 2 bases and J gave up 7 bases, with 20 bases separating them. Looked up from germline, CDR1 is MNHNY and CDR2 is SVGAGI (reference sequence).

The CDR3 sequence: CASSIPGGPYTGELFF. The CDR3 DNA reads TGTGCCAGTAGTATCCCGGGGGGGCCCTACACCGGGGAGCTGTTTTTT. The chain joins TRBV19 to TRBJ2-2; 8 nucleotides align to TRBD2. CDR1 and CDR2 from the germline V gene are LNHDA and SQIVND (reference sequence). V shed 3 bases, J shed 3 bases, and the junction held 6 bases outside the gene matches. The CDR3 has 16 amino acids.

The gene calls are TRBV7-9 and TRBJ2-3, with D uncertain. Germline CDR1 is SEHNR and CDR2 is FQNEAQ (reference sequence). The CDR3 loop spans 13 amino acids. Between the trimmed V and J ends, which lost 5 bases and 0 bases, there was a span of 6 bases. The CDR3 DNA follows: TGTGCCAGCAGCCCCCCTAGCACAGATACGCAGTATTTT. Amino acid sequence: CASSPPSTDTQYF.

The V and J genes are TRBV9 and TRBJ1-2, with 9 bases aligning to TRBD1. V dropped 7 bases and J dropped 3; count of bases not matched to a gene: 7. This CDR3 comprises 14 residues. Germline V gene sequence: CDR1 SGDLS, CDR2 YYNGEE. Here the CDR3 reads CASGAGQGDYGYTF. The DNA of the CDR3 is TGTGCCAGCGGCGCGGGACAGGGCGACTATGGCTACACCTTC.

The chain has TRBV15 and TRBJ2-1; D ambiguous. The CDR3 totals 11 residues. Germline loops: CDR1 LNHNV, CDR2 YYDKDF (reference sequence). Trimming cost V 8 bases and J 5 bases, with 7 bases left between them. CDR3 DNA sequence: TGTGCCACCTTGGTTGACAATGAGCAGTTCTTC. Encoded protein: CATLVDNEQFF.